The table lists the clone carrying this TCR beta chain with a few counts. This record belongs to a study of T cells after yellow fever vaccination. TCRdb ran MiXCR on the 5' RACE reads and lists one entry per CDR3 protein. Of hundreds of thousands of distinct CDR3 sequences in the sample, around 12% are singletons; the top ten hold under 15%. This TCR came from a man aged 25-45 years who received the YFV17D yellow fever vaccine. This material consisted of PBMCs, taken on the day of the yellow fever booster vaccination.

The CDR3 region has the DNA TGCAGTGCCGCCGGTGGCGGGAGGAGGAGCACCGGGGAGCTGTTTTTT. This codes for CSAAGGGRRSTGELFF. The rearrangement links TRBV20-1 to TRBJ2-2, with 8 nucleotides matching TRBD2. V lost 6 bases to trimming and J lost 4 bases; unmatched junction nucleotides: 13. This CDR3 comprises 16 residues. CDR1 and CDR2 (germline): DFQATT, SNEGSKA (reference sequence).